The sequence of this T cell receptor beta chain was determined in a study of blood T cell repertoires in COVID-19. For the study at large: Specimens from acute and convalescent COVID-19 originated in the United States, Italy and Spain. T cells, B-cell-depleted T cells, or PBMCs provided the cDNA or gDNA that served as material.

Per the study methods: Scientists estimated how many nucleated cells there were by amplifying reference gene primers. The assay was immunoSEQ multiplex PCR, and TCRdb's table has in-frame clones only and misses some. The V and J calls and the clone size are those of that table, but D and trimming were determined from the DNA. The data contain about 210,000 clones, approximately 83% of them singletons. CDR1 and CDR2 (germline): SGHNT, YENEEA. This CDR3 contains 18 residues. Trimming at V came to 5 bases and at J to 5 bases, leaving 10 bases not matched to a gene. Sequencing was carried out using peripheral blood. V is TRBV11-3 and J is TRBJ2-1; TRBD2 matches at 15 bases. The TCR comes from a woman aged 40-49 years with active or convalescent COVID-19. CDR3 amino acids: CASSTYGTSGRRNNEQFF. Here the CDR3 DNA reads TGTGCCAGCAGCACGTACGGGACTAGCGGGAGGAGGAACAATGAGCAGTTCTTC.